These 26 T cell receptor beta chains originate from one sample sequenced in a study of cytomegalovirus exposure and HLA in healthy donors. The PCR made use of 60 Vbeta and 13 Jbeta primers. Repertoires were generated with immunoSEQ multiplex PCR, while TCRdb's copy carries only in-frame clones and drops some. The data show 200,000 to 250,000 clones, and the top ten clones hold roughly 0.98%. Sequenced material: PBMCs. These receptors were collected from a woman aged 25 to 39 in good health and CMV-seropositive.

The J gene is TRBJ1-4, the V gene TRBV5-4, with 7 nucleotides matching TRBD1. The CDR3 spans 15 residues. Germline assignment: CDR1 SGHNT and CDR2 YYREEE (reference sequence). J was trimmed by 8 bases and V by 0 bases; bases with no gene match: 7. The CDR3 reads CASSLAGTAKEKLFF. CDR3 DNA sequence: TGTGCCAGCAGCTTGGCCGGGACAGCAAAAGAAAAACTGTTTTTT.

V and J are TRBV18 and TRBJ1-1, with TRBD1 identical over 9 bases. V was pared by 6 bases and J by 4 bases, with 6 bases of the junction left unmatched. The CDR3 is made up of 14 amino acids. Per germline, CDR1 KGHSH and CDR2 LQKENI. This chain's CDR3 is CASSPGQGITEAFF. The CDR3 DNA reads as TGTGCCAGCTCCCCGGGACAGGGAATCACTGAAGCTTTCTTT.

CDR3 bases: TGTGCCAGCAGCTCTATAGCGGGAGGCGACTACGAGCAGTACTTC. It yields the protein CASSSIAGGDYEQYF. The chain employs TRBV13 and TRBJ2-7; 10 bases are a match to TRBD2. The CDR3 runs to 15 residues. Germline values: CDR1 PRHDT, CDR2 FYEKMQ (reference sequence). J was trimmed by 3 bases and V by 4 bases; bases with no gene match: 6.

This chain connects TRBV11-2 to TRBJ2-5; the D gene is possibly TRBD1 (7 bases). V lost 7 bases to trimming and J lost 4 bases, with 16 bases between them. The germline V gene has CDR1 SGHAT and CDR2 FQNNGV. The CDR3 runs to 14 residues. The CDR3 spells CASTQRGRGETQYF. For the CDR3, the DNA is TGTGCCAGCACCCAGAGGGGGCGGGGAGAGACCCAGTACTTC.

This chain uses TRBV2 with TRBJ2-1; D is undetermined. CDR3 length equals 13 residues. Trimming pared 5 bases from V and 9 bases from J, leaving 14 bases between. CDR1 is SNHLY and CDR2 is FYNNEI in the germline V gene. The CDR3 sequence is CASSQAWVTEQFF. CDR3 nucleotide sequence: TGTGCCAGCAGTCAGGCTTGGGTCACTGAGCAGTTCTTC. Using reference TRBV2 and TRBJ2-1 for the parts outside the CDR3, the full variable domain is EPEVTQTPSHQVTQMGQEVILRCVPISNHLYFYWYRQILGQKVEFLVSFYNNEISEKSEIFDDQFSVERPDGSNFTLKIRSTKLEDSAMYFCASSQAWVTEQFFGPGTRLTVL.

The rearrangement uses TRBV5-1 and TRBJ2-2; D is perhaps TRBD2 (7 bases). Germline V gene sequence: CDR1 SGHRS, CDR2 YFSETQ. This CDR3 is built from 16 residues. Deletions cut 0 bases from V and 4 bases from J, with 13 bases between. This CDR3 is CASSLDPGEGTGELFF. The CDR3, as DNA: TGCGCCAGCAGCTTGGATCCAGGGGAGGGCACCGGGGAGCTGTTTTTT.

The J gene is TRBJ2-5, the V gene TRBV9; possible D gene TRBD1, 6 bases. The CDR3 has 13 amino acids. V lost 6 bases, J lost 11 bases, and 20 bases lay in between. CDR1 is SGDLS, CDR2 YYNGEE, per germline. CDR3 protein: CASKGGNDWEQYF. The DNA for the CDR3 is TGTGCCAGCAAAGGGGGAAACGATTGGGAGCAGTACTTC. Variable domain in full (rest from reference TRBV9 and TRBJ2-5): DSGVTQTPKHLITATGQRVTLRCSPRSGDLSVYWYQQSLDQGLQFLIQYYNGEERAKGNILERFSAQQFPDLHSELNLSSLELGDSALYFCASKGGNDWEQYFGPGTRLLVL.

The chain employs TRBV30 and TRBJ2-2, with 11 bases fitting TRBD2. CDR1 and CDR2 from the germline V gene are GTSNPN and SVGIG (reference sequence). CDR3 length equals 17 residues. V dropped 2 bases and J dropped 4; count of bases not matched to a gene: 9. CDR3 coding DNA: TGTGCCTGGAGTTTGGAACTAGCGGGAGTAATCACCGGGGAGCTGTTTTTT. Its protein product is CAWSLELAGVITGELFF.

CDR3 protein: CASSPGQGNGNTIYF. The CDR3 region has the DNA TGTGCCAGCTCTCCGGGACAGGGGAACGGAAACACCATATATTTT. The genes are TRBV18 and TRBJ1-3; the match to TRBD1 covers 10 bases. CDR1 is KGHSH, CDR2 LQKENI, per germline. This CDR3 has 15 amino acids. V lost 6 bases and J lost 4; bases outside the gene matches: 6.

This chain links TRBV29-1 with TRBJ1-1; 8 bases map to TRBD1. V trimming: 4 bases; J trimming: 6 bases; junction bases outside the gene matches: 10. Germline CDR1 and CDR2: SQVTM and ANQGSEA. The CDR3 runs to 14 residues. The CDR3 loop is CSVARRDRSAEAFF. CDR3 coding DNA: TGCAGCGTTGCGAGGAGGGACAGGAGCGCTGAAGCTTTCTTT.

The rearrangement links TRBV6-4 to TRBJ2-1; TRBD2 is a possible D gene (5 bases). CDR1 is MRHNA, CDR2 SNTAGT, per germline. Between the trimmed V and J ends, which lost 0 bases and 9 bases, there was a span of 9 bases. The CDR3 spans 13 residues. In DNA, the CDR3 is TGTGCCAGCAGTGACTCGACGGGGAGTGAGCAGTTCTTC. Amino acids: CASSDSTGSEQFF.

This chain uses TRBV6-1 with TRBJ1-5; possibly TRBD1 for D (5 bases). Trimming removed 1 base from V and 9 bases from J, with 16 bases in between. Germline assignment: CDR1 MNHNS and CDR2 SASEGT. This CDR3 contains 15 residues. CDR3 protein: CASSEGGFQVLPQHF. CDR3 DNA sequence: TGTGCCAGCAGTGAAGGGGGCTTTCAGGTCTTGCCCCAGCATTTT.

This chain joins TRBV6-1 and TRBJ1-5, with D uncertain. CDR3 length equals 14 residues. Trimming removed 7 bases from V and 0 bases from J, with 10 bases in between. CDR1 and CDR2 from the germline V gene are MNHNS and SASEGT. The CDR3 sequence is CASTAGHSNQPQHF. The DNA for the CDR3 is TGTGCCAGCACGGCAGGTCATAGCAATCAGCCCCAGCATTTT.

V gene TRBV5-4 combines with J gene TRBJ2-2, with D hard to call. Germline-derived CDR1 and CDR2 are SGHNT and YYREEE (reference sequence). This CDR3 has 13 amino acids. In DNA form, the CDR3 reads TGTGCTAGCCGTCTAGAGACCACCGGGGAGCTGTTTTTT. It is translated as CASRLETTGELFF. The entire variable domain, with the rest obtained from reference TRBV5-4 and TRBJ2-2, is as follows: ETGVTQSPTHLIKTRGQQVTLRCSSQSGHNTVSWYQQALGQGPQFIFQYYREEENGRGNFPPRFSGLQFPNYSSELNVNALELDDSALYLCASRLETTGELFFGEGSRLTVL.

The V gene is TRBV2, the J gene TRBJ2-3, with 9 nucleotides matching TRBD2. This CDR3 comprises 17 residues. Germline trimming cut 7 bases from V and 2 bases from J; bases unmatched to any gene: 13. Germline-derived CDR1 and CDR2 are SNHLY and FYNNEI. CDR3 DNA sequence: TGTGCCAGCACCTTCATGGTAGCGGGGGCTATCACAGATACGCAGTATTTT. This translates into CASTFMVAGAITDTQYF.

The chain joins TRBV6-5 to TRBJ2-7, with 9 bases fitting TRBD1. After removal of 6 bases from V and 3 bases from J, the junction contained 3 bases not matched to a gene. The V gene's germline CDR1 is MNHEY and CDR2 SVGAGI. The CDR3 is 13 amino acids. The CDR3 spells CASSMTGGYEQYF. The CDR3 coding sequence is TGTGCCAGCAGCATGACAGGGGGCTACGAGCAGTACTTC.

The rearrangement links TRBV6-5 to TRBJ2-1; 7 bases align to TRBD1. The CDR3 is made up of 11 amino acids. V lost 4 bases, J lost 10 bases, and 1 base stayed unmatched. The V gene's germline CDR1 is MNHEY and CDR2 SVGAGI. CDR3 bases: TGTGCCAGCAGTTCGACAGGGGAGCAGTTCTTC. It is translated as CASSSTGEQFF.

The chain links TRBV28 to TRBJ1-5; a weak D match, TRBD1 (5 bases). V lost 7 bases and J lost 4, with 8 bases in between. Germline lookup yields CDR1 MDHEN and CDR2 SYDVKM. The length of the CDR3 is 12 residues. The DNA of the CDR3 is TGTGCCAGCATGGGGCGGAATCAGCCCCAGCATTTT. Protein product: CASMGRNQPQHF.

This rearrangement joins TRBV7-2 to TRBJ1-2; unclear D gene. Per the germline V gene, CDR1 is SGHTA and CDR2 is FQGNSA. The CDR3 length is 16 residues. V shed 5 bases and J shed 0 bases, with 16 bases lying between them. CDR3 coding DNA: TGTGCCAGCAGCCTTAGACGGCAACTAGCTAACTATGGCTACACCTTC. It codes for CASSLRRQLANYGYTF.

The rearrangement links TRBV5-1 to TRBJ1-3; 7 bases align to TRBD1. Looked up from germline, CDR1 is SGHRS and CDR2 is YFSETQ. The length of the CDR3 is 13 residues. V trimming: 0 bases; J trimming: 7 bases; junction bases outside the gene matches: 1. CDR3 amino acids: CASSLAGGNTIYF. The CDR3, as DNA: TGCGCCAGCAGCTTGGCAGGGGGGAACACCATATATTTT.

The V gene is TRBV10-2, the J gene TRBJ2-7; no clear D. The V end was cut by 6 bases, the J end by 6 bases, with 24 bases between. The CDR3 covers 16 residues. CDR1 WSHSY and CDR2 SAAADI come from the germline V gene. The CDR3 is CASRRPSSSFLSEQYF. The CDR3 DNA reads as TGCGCCAGCAGGAGGCCTTCCTCTAGTTTTCTCAGCGAGCAGTACTTC.

CDR3 nucleotide sequence: TGTGCCAGCAGCTTTAACAGGGGAAGGGGAGAGACCCAGTACTTC. It yields the protein CASSFNRGRGETQYF. The J gene is TRBJ2-5, the V gene TRBV7-2; TRBD1 matches at 7 bases. V lost 3 bases, J lost 4 bases, and 8 bases stayed unmatched. CDR1 is SGHTA, CDR2 FQGNSA, per germline. The CDR3 has 15 amino acids.

V is TRBV15 and J is TRBJ2-4; 9 bases map to TRBD1. CDR1 is LNHNV and CDR2 is YYDKDF in the germline V gene (reference sequence). The CDR3 covers 16 residues. V lost 5 bases, J lost 3 bases, and 8 bases stayed unmatched. CDR3 in amino acids: CATSVYRGRDKNIQYF. In DNA, the CDR3 is TGTGCCACCAGCGTCTACAGGGGGCGAGACAAAAACATTCAGTACTTC.

CDR3 residues: CASTPRDRGNAGRSNTEAFF. CDR3 nucleotides: TGTGCCAGCACCCCTAGGGACAGGGGCAATGCCGGTCGGTCGAACACTGAAGCTTTCTTT. V and J are TRBV28 and TRBJ1-1, with 10 bases matching TRBD1. The CDR3 loop spans 20 amino acids. The V gene end was trimmed by 7 bases and the J gene end by 1 base; junction bases not matched to a gene: 21. Germline-derived CDR1 and CDR2 are MDHEN and SYDVKM. Variable domain in full (rest from reference TRBV28 and TRBJ1-1): DVKVTQSSRYLVKRTGEKVFLECVQDMDHENMFWYRQDPGLGLRLIYFSYDVKMKEKGDIPEGYSVSREKKERFSLILESASTNQTSMYLCASTPRDRGNAGRSNTEAFFGQGTRLTVV.

V gene TRBV2 combines with J gene TRBJ2-5; TRBD1 might be the D (6 bases). The V gene's germline CDR1 is SNHLY and CDR2 FYNNEI. CDR3 size: 13 residues. The ends were cut back, 7 bases at V and 3 bases at J, with 12 bases in the middle. CDR3 sequence reads: CASKRTAEETQYF. In DNA form, the CDR3 reads TGTGCCAGCAAGAGGACAGCGGAAGAGACCCAGTACTTC.

The V gene is TRBV25-1, the J gene TRBJ1-6; 7 nucleotides line up with TRBD1. The germline gives CDR1 MGHDK, CDR2 SYGVNS. This CDR3 has 15 residues. The V gene end was trimmed by 4 bases and the J gene end by 4 bases; junction bases not matched to a gene: 4. CDR3 in amino acids: CASSAGQKYNSPLHF. DNA of the CDR3: TGTGCCAGCAGTGCGGGACAGAAATATAATTCACCCCTCCACTTT.